A selection of T cell receptor beta chains follows, all from one sample in a study of identical twins. TCRdb reprocessed the 5' RACE reads via MiXCR and lists one record per CDR3 protein. Among about 690,000 distinct CDR3 sequences, roughly 6% were seen once, and the ten largest hold 1.5% to 2%. Sequencing input: naive T cells sorted from blood. All receptors derive from a man aged 18 to 35 in good health. The CDR3 runs from the conserved cysteine through the conserved F or W. D genes are given only for firm matches. Clone size appears in some rows only: once, few, many, or a class for an expanded clone.

d_gene	v_gene	j_gene	len	abundance	CDR3nt	CDR3aa
TRBD1	TRBV3-1	TRBJ1-5	14	many	TGTGCCAGCAGCCAAGCAGGGGGCCATCAGCCCCAGCATTTT	CASSQAGGHQPQHF
.	TRBV7-2	TRBJ2-1	13	many	TGTGCCAGCAGCTTACTAGCGATCCATGAGCAGTTCTTC	CASSLLAIHEQFF
TRBD2	TRBV6-2/TRBV6-3	TRBJ2-1	18	few	TGTGCCAGCAGTTACCCGGCTAGCGGGGGGGGTTCCTACAATGAGCAGTTCTTC	CASSYPASGGGSYNEQFF
.	TRBV20-1	TRBJ2-1	14	.	TGCAGCGCAGCCGAAAGCCGGGGAGGCGGTGAGCAGTTCTTC	CSAAESRGGGEQFF
.	TRBV10-3	TRBJ2-7	13	many	TGTGCCATCAGTGAGCGGGGCGGCTACGAGCAGTACTTC	CAISERGGYEQYF
.	TRBV15	TRBJ2-7	13	many	TGTGCCACCAGCAGAGATCTCCCGGACGAGCAGTACTTC	CATSRDLPDEQYF
.	TRBV6-6	TRBJ2-4	13	.	TGTGCCAGCAGTAACGCACAGGGAAACATTCAGTACTTC	CASSNAQGNIQYF
.	TRBV4-3	TRBJ2-2	16	many	TGCGCCAGCAGCCGATTTAGCGGCCTGAACACCGGGGAGCTGTTTTTT	CASSRFSGLNTGELFF
.	TRBV6-5	TRBJ2-5	14	many	TGTGCCAGCAGTTACTCTAGTTACCAAGAGACCCAGTACTTC	CASSYSSYQETQYF
.	TRBV20-1	TRBJ1-1	14	many	TGCAGTGCTAGGCCCCCCAGGGAACGCACTGAAGCTTTCTTT	CSARPPRERTEAFF
TRBD2	TRBV4-3	TRBJ2-1	19	.	TGCGCCAGCAGCCAAGCGCGACTAGCGGGAGCCAACTCCTACAATGAGCAGTTCTTC	CASSQARLAGANSYNEQFF